This T cell receptor (beta chain) stems from a study of tumor-infiltrating lymphocytes in localized non-small cell lung cancer. The assay was immunoSEQ multiplex PCR, and TCRdb's table has in-frame clones only and misses some. The sample yields 12,000 or so clones, 60% to 85% seen once. The CDR3 spans 17 residues. Deletions cut 0 bases from V and 5 bases from J, with 19 bases between. The sequence came from a human donor with non-small cell lung cancer. Sequenced input: lung tumor tissue. The chain is built from TRBV23-1 and TRBJ1-2; no firm D call. TRBV23-1 counts as an open reading frame of uncertain function. CDR3 coding DNA: TGCGCCAGCAGTCAATCCCTTCCCGGCCGGAGCCCTTATGGCTACACCTTC. Protein sequence: CASSQSLPGRSPYGYTF.